A single sample gave rise to the 28 T cell receptor beta chains below, sequenced in a study of cytomegalovirus exposure and HLA in healthy donors. PCR was performed using 60 Vbeta and 13 Jbeta primers. The data were produced by immunoSEQ multiplex PCR, yet TCRdb's version contains in-frame clones alone and is incomplete. The repertoire has roughly 130,000 clones, around 78% of them found once; the top ten carry approximately 1.7%. Sequenced material: PBMCs. These TCRs come from a woman aged 50 to 65 in good health and CMV-seronegative.

The V and J genes are TRBV15 and TRBJ2-5; D perhaps matches TRBD1 (5 bases). This CDR3 has 14 amino acids. Between the trimmed V and J ends, which lost 3 bases and 2 bases, there was a span of 10 bases. The germline CDR1 and CDR2 sequences are LNHNV and YYDKDF (reference sequence). The CDR3 bases are TGTGCCACCAGCAGTCAAAAGGGGCAAGAGACCCAGTACTTC. This encodes CATSSQKGQETQYF.

The chain uses TRBV5-4 and TRBJ1-1; possibly TRBD1 for D (6 bases). Germline V lookup: CDR1 SGHNT, CDR2 YYREEE (reference sequence). The CDR3 covers 13 residues. The V end was cut by 4 bases, the J end by 2 bases, with 9 bases between. CDR3 amino acids: CASSKQGNTEAFF. Here the CDR3 DNA reads TGTGCCAGCAGCAAACAGGGTAACACTGAAGCTTTCTTT.

The rearrangement joins TRBV29-1 to TRBJ2-4, with a tentative D call TRBD1 (5 bases). Trimming removed 6 bases from V and 1 base from J, with 13 bases in between. The CDR3 spans 14 residues. Germline V CDR1 and CDR2: SQVTM, ANQGSEA. The chain's CDR3 is CSVVAGFAKNIQYF. CDR3 bases: TGCAGCGTCGTCGCAGGGTTCGCCAAAAACATTCAGTACTTC.

The chain carries TRBV7-8 and TRBJ2-5; 8 nucleotides match TRBD2. This CDR3 contains 14 residues. The V segment lost 5 bases and the J segment 5 bases; nucleotides outside the gene matches: 7. CDR1 and CDR2 from the germline V gene are SGHVS and FQNEAQ. CDR3 residues: CASSLRTSRETQYF. The CDR3 nucleotides are TGTGCCAGCAGCCTCAGGACTAGCCGGGAGACCCAGTACTTC.

The V and J genes are TRBV4-3 and TRBJ2-3; the match to TRBD2 covers 11 bases. The V gene's germline CDR1 is LGHNA and CDR2 YSLEER. The CDR3 has 17 residues. Trimming at V came to 1 base and at J to 6 bases, leaving 9 bases not matched to a gene. DNA for the CDR3: TGCGCCAGCAGCCAAGGGGATAGCGGGAGGGCTGGCGATACGCAGTATTTT. Protein sequence: CASSQGDSGRAGDTQYF.

CDR3 sequence reads: CASTRADTQYF. CDR3 DNA sequence: TGTGCCAGCACCCGGGCAGATACGCAGTATTTT. This chain joins TRBV6-5 and TRBJ2-3; D call uncertain. In germline, CDR1 is MNHEY, CDR2 SVGAGI. The CDR3 is made up of 11 amino acids. V was shortened by 7 bases and J by 4 bases, with 6 bases between the two germline ends.

V and J are TRBV21-1 and TRBJ2-7; TRBD1 was called by the table and not checked on the DNA. TRBV21-1 is designated a pseudogene. CDR3 length: 15 amino acids. The CDR3: CASSYKSRAKRRQYV. CDR3 sequence (DNA): TGTGCCAGCAGCTATAAAAGCAGGGCAAAACGGCGGCAGTACGTC.

The chain employs TRBV27 and TRBJ1-2; 7 nucleotides line up with TRBD1. The J segment lost 6 bases and the V segment lost 6 bases, leaving 16 bases of the junction unmatched. This CDR3 spans 16 amino acids. Germline V gives CDR1 MNHEY, CDR2 SMNVEV (reference sequence). CDR3 in amino acids: CASRKTGQPNWDGYTF. The DNA of the CDR3 is TGTGCCAGCAGGAAGACGGGACAGCCTAACTGGGATGGCTACACCTTC.

V is TRBV10-3 and J is TRBJ1-1, with D unclear. With 0 bases removed from V and 7 bases from J, the gap between germline ends came to 12 bases. Germline assignment: CDR1 ENHRY and CDR2 SYGVKD. The CDR3 has 14 amino acids. The CDR3 is CAISESISYDEAFF. In DNA, the CDR3 is TGTGCCATCAGTGAGTCGATAAGCTACGATGAAGCTTTCTTT.

This CDR3 reads CASSRDRGGYTF. DNA of the CDR3: TGCGCCAGCAGCCGGGACAGGGGGGGCTACACCTTC. The chain recombines TRBV5-1 with TRBJ1-2; 11 bases are a match to TRBD1. The CDR3 has 12 amino acids. Germline CDR1 is SGHRS and CDR2 is YFSETQ. After removal of 4 bases from V and 8 bases from J, the junction contained 1 base not matched to a gene.

The chain carries TRBV4-2 and TRBJ1-2; TRBD1 aligns across 9 bases. This CDR3 contains 15 residues. V gave up 0 bases and J gave up 2 bases; unmatched junction bases: 1. CDR1 and CDR2 (germline): LGHNA, YNFKEQ. The chain's CDR3 is CASSQEGTGNYGYTF. Written as DNA, the CDR3 is TGTGCCAGCAGCCAAGAGGGGACAGGGAACTATGGCTACACCTTC.

V is TRBV27 and J is TRBJ2-7; 13 bases fit TRBD2. J lost 6 bases, V lost 3 bases, and 2 bases had no gene match. The CDR3 is 14 amino acids. Looked up from germline, CDR1 is MNHEY and CDR2 is SMNVEV (reference sequence). The CDR3 DNA follows: TGTGCCAGCAGTTTGGGACTAGCGGGATGCGAGCAGTACGTC. Its protein is CASSLGLAGCEQYV.

The chain recombines TRBV15 with TRBJ2-7, with 7 bases identical to TRBD2. V was pared by 8 bases and J by 1 base, with 5 bases of the junction left unmatched. Germline V gene lookup returns CDR1 LNHNV and CDR2 YYDKDF (reference sequence). CDR3 length equals 13 residues. This CDR3 is CATALASSYEQYF. The CDR3 DNA follows: TGTGCCACCGCACTAGCGTCTTCCTACGAGCAGTACTTC. Full variable domain (rest looked up from reference TRBV15 and TRBJ2-7): DAMVIQNPRYQVTQFGKPVTLSCSQTLNHNVMYWYQQKSSQAPKLLFHYYDKDFNNEADTPDNFQSRRPNTSFCFLDIRSPGLGDTAMYLCATALASSYEQYFGPGTRLTVT.

This clone has more than one count but fewer than ten. V and J are TRBV27 and TRBJ1-2; tentatively, D is TRBD1 (6 bases). Germline CDR1 and CDR2: MNHEY and SMNVEV (reference sequence). CDR3 length: 18 amino acids. V lost 7 bases and J lost 2, with 26 bases in between. The CDR3, as DNA: TGTGCCAGCATCGCCACCGGGACATCCGAGGCCTGGAACTATGGCTACACCTTC. Amino acids: CASIATGTSEAWNYGYTF.

The gene calls are TRBV11-3 and TRBJ1-1, with a tentative D call TRBD1 (5 bases). Per the germline V gene, CDR1 is SGHNT and CDR2 is YENEEA. Trimming left V 1 base short and J 11 bases short, with 11 bases between. The CDR3 extends over 12 amino acids. CDR3 nucleotide sequence: TGTGCCAGCAGCTTAGGGGGGGAATATGCTTTCTTT. It encodes CASSLGGEYAFF.

The chain uses TRBV7-2 and TRBJ2-1; 8 nucleotides match TRBD2. Trimming removed 8 bases from V and 2 bases from J; junction bases left unmatched: 11. This CDR3 spans 16 amino acids. Germline-derived CDR1 and CDR2 are SGHTA and FQGNSA. The CDR3 here is CASPGEAGAPYNEQFF. In DNA form, the CDR3 reads TGTGCCAGCCCTGGAGAAGCGGGGGCACCCTACAATGAGCAGTTCTTC.

The chain has TRBV30 and TRBJ1-2; possible D gene TRBD1, 6 bases. Looked up from germline, CDR1 is GTSNPN and CDR2 is SVGIG (reference sequence). CDR3 length: 15 amino acids. Trimming pared 3 bases from V and 5 bases from J, leaving 19 bases between. The CDR3 reads CAWRVPGQRLYGYTF. The CDR3 DNA sequence: TGTGCCTGGAGAGTCCCGGGACAAAGATTATATGGCTACACCTTC.

The chain joins TRBV7-2 to TRBJ1-2, with TRBD1 as a possible D gene (6 bases). The V end lost 2 bases, the J end lost 7 bases, and 20 bases lay between the germline ends. Germline V gene data show CDR1 as SGHTA and CDR2 as FQGNSA. This CDR3 region has 16 residues. The CDR3 protein is CASSLYQGRGTSGYTF. The CDR3 DNA sequence: TGTGCCAGCAGCTTATACCAGGGCAGGGGAACATCTGGCTACACCTTC.

This chain uses TRBV28 with TRBJ2-1; 10 nucleotides agree with TRBD1. The CDR3 is 15 amino acids. V shed 2 bases and J 6 bases; nucleotides not matched to a gene: 4. Germline V CDR1 and CDR2: MDHEN, SYDVKM. The CDR3 DNA sequence: TGTGCCAGCAGTTTAGGGACAGGGGCCCGCAATGAGCAGTTCTTC. Its protein is CASSLGTGARNEQFF.

V gene TRBV6-1 combines with J gene TRBJ2-3; TRBD1 aligns across 7 bases. The length of the CDR3 is 15 residues. The J segment lost 2 bases and the V segment lost 6 bases, leaving 8 bases of the junction unmatched. Germline CDR1 MNHNS, CDR2 SASEGT. The CDR3 sequence: CASSEGQPLTDTQYF. The CDR3 DNA is TGTGCCAGCAGCGAGGGACAGCCACTCACAGATACGCAGTATTTT.

This clone was observed a single time. The V gene is TRBV7-6, the J gene TRBJ2-7, with 9 bases identical to TRBD1. In germline, CDR1 is SGHVS, CDR2 FNYEAQ. The CDR3 is 15 residues long. Trimming cost V 4 bases and J 6 bases; bases outside gene matches: 10. The CDR3 bases are TGTGCCAGCAGCTGGGGACAGGGATGGGTGCGCGAGCAGTACTTC. Its translation is CASSWGQGWVREQYF. The complete variable domain, with remaining parts taken from reference TRBV7-6 and TRBJ2-7, reads GAGVSQSPRYKVTKRGQDVALRCDPISGHVSLYWYRQALGQGPEFLTYFNYEAQQDKSGLPNDRFSAERPEGSISTLTIQRTEQRDSAMYRCASSWGQGWVREQYFGPGTRLTVT.

The J gene is TRBJ2-7, the V gene TRBV7-2; 8 nucleotides line up with TRBD1. Germline V gene data show CDR1 as SGHTA and CDR2 as FQGNSA. Trimming removed 5 bases from V and 0 bases from J; junction bases left unmatched: 6. The CDR3 totals 15 residues. The CDR3, as DNA: TGTGCCAGCAGCCGGGACAGGAAAAGCTCCTACGAGCAGTACTTC. This codes for CASSRDRKSSYEQYF.

The chain has TRBV19 and TRBJ1-1, with unresolved D. The V end was cut by 3 bases, the J end by 4 bases, with 6 bases between. This CDR3 is built from 12 residues. Germline CDR1 reads LNHDA; CDR2 reads SQIVND (reference sequence). The CDR3 bases are TGTGCCAGTAGTATTTGGAGCACTGAAGCTTTCTTT. It is translated as CASSIWSTEAFF.

The J gene is TRBJ2-5, the V gene TRBV6-1, with D perhaps TRBD1 (5 bases). From germline, CDR1 is MNHNS and CDR2 SASEGT. This CDR3 region has 13 residues. V was shortened by 7 bases and J by 5 bases, with 14 bases between the two germline ends. CDR3 in amino acids: CASKGTGRETQYF. In nucleotides, the CDR3 is TGTGCCAGCAAAGGCACAGGACGGGAGACCCAGTACTTC.

The J gene is TRBJ1-3, the V gene TRBV19; 7 bases agree with TRBD1. Germline values: CDR1 LNHDA, CDR2 SQIVND (reference sequence). The CDR3 covers 14 residues. V dropped 3 bases and J dropped 2; count of bases not matched to a gene: 1. The CDR3 loop is CASSIQGAGNTIYF. The CDR3 bases are TGTGCCAGTAGTATCCAGGGGGCTGGAAACACCATATATTTT.

The rearrangement links TRBV5-4 to TRBJ1-3; D is ambiguous. The CDR3 has 16 residues. The V and J ends lost 4 bases and 0 bases respectively, with 14 bases between them. Germline CDR1 SGHNT, CDR2 YYREEE (reference sequence). The DNA of the CDR3 is TGTGCCAGCAGCACGGGAGGCAGCTACTCTGGAAACACCATATATTTT. Its protein is CASSTGGSYSGNTIYF.

V gene TRBV29-1 combines with J gene TRBJ2-7; D is unclear. Trimming removed 4 bases at V and 4 bases at J, with 8 bases between. Per germline, CDR1 SQVTM and CDR2 ANQGSEA. The CDR3 covers 11 residues. The CDR3 sequence: CSVGRSYEQYF. The CDR3 bases are TGCAGCGTTGGTCGTAGTTACGAGCAGTACTTC.

The chain joins TRBV28 to TRBJ1-4; 8 positions agree with TRBD1. J was trimmed by 7 bases and V by 1 base; bases with no gene match: 5. The CDR3 is 15 residues long. Germline V gene lookup returns CDR1 MDHEN and CDR2 SYDVKM. The CDR3 DNA reads as TGTGCCAGCAGTTTATTTCAGGGGGCGAGTGAAAAACTGTTTTTT. This translates into CASSLFQGASEKLFF.